This is a list of T cell receptor beta chains from one sample in a study of regulatory T cells in long-lasting Graves disease. One entry per CDR3 protein results from TCRdb running MiXCR on the multiplex PCR reads. The sample includes roughly 700,000 distinct CDR3 sequences, approximately 31% seen only once; the top ten take 42%. The sequences come from peripheral blood mononuclear cells (PBMCs), collected when the disease was refractory, from a patient treated with antithyroid drugs. The receptor set was obtained from a female donor with Graves disease. Both conserved end residues are part of each CDR3. D genes are given only for firm matches. Where a row states a size, it is once, few, many or the class of an expanded clone; other rows omit it.

abundance: few; j_gene: TRBJ2-5; d_gene: NA; v_gene: TRBV27; CDR3aa: CASSLAFRLETQYF; CDR3nt: TGTGCCAGCAGTTTAGCGTTCAGGTTGGAGACCCAGTACTTC
abundance: NA; j_gene: TRBJ2-3; d_gene: NA; v_gene: TRBV2; CDR3aa: CASSAASRTDTQYF; CDR3nt: TGTGCCAGCAGTGCAGCGTCCCGCACAGATACGCAGTATTTT
abundance: NA; j_gene: TRBJ1-1; d_gene: TRBD1; v_gene: TRBV28; CDR3aa: CASSEARDRNTEAFF; CDR3nt: TGTGCCAGCAGTGAAGCCCGGGACAGGAACACTGAAGCTTTCTTT
abundance: NA; j_gene: TRBJ1-1; d_gene: NA; v_gene: TRBV7-9; CDR3aa: CASSLAVENTEAFF; CDR3nt: TGTGCCAGCAGCTTAGCGGTAGAGAACACTGAAGCTTTCTTT
abundance: many; j_gene: TRBJ1-2; d_gene: NA; v_gene: TRBV2; CDR3aa: CASRMRDYGYTF; CDR3nt: TGTGCCAGCAGAATGCGGGACTATGGCTACACCTTC
abundance: NA; j_gene: TRBJ2-1; d_gene: NA; v_gene: TRBV19; CDR3aa: CASMAGLYNEQFF; CDR3nt: TGTGCCAGTATGGCGGGACTCTACAATGAGCAGTTCTTC
abundance: few; j_gene: TRBJ1-5; d_gene: TRBD1; v_gene: TRBV27; CDR3aa: CASSSQGVSNQPQHF; CDR3nt: TGTGCCAGCAGTTCCCAGGGGGTGAGCAATCAGCCCCAGCATTTT
abundance: NA; j_gene: TRBJ2-2; d_gene: TRBD2; v_gene: TRBV13; CDR3aa: CASSVGLAGDTGELFF; CDR3nt: TGTGCCAGCAGCGTGGGACTAGCGGGAGACACCGGGGAGCTGTTTTTT
abundance: few; j_gene: TRBJ1-3; d_gene: TRBD1; v_gene: TRBV2; CDR3aa: CASSGEQGHSGYTIYF; CDR3nt: TGTGCCAGCAGTGGGGAACAGGGGCATTCGGGATACACCATATATTTT
abundance: NA; j_gene: TRBJ2-7; d_gene: NA; v_gene: TRBV6-1; CDR3aa: CASTQTDQFGSYEQYF; CDR3nt: TGTGCCAGCACCCAGACAGACCAATTCGGCTCCTACGAGCAGTACTTC
abundance: NA; j_gene: TRBJ2-3; d_gene: TRBD2; v_gene: TRBV12-3/TRBV12-4; CDR3aa: CASSSRERGTDTQYF; CDR3nt: TGTGCCAGCAGTTCGCGGGAGAGGGGCACAGATACGCAGTATTTT
abundance: many; j_gene: TRBJ1-1; d_gene: TRBD1; v_gene: TRBV2; CDR3aa: CASSDPRTGKAEAFF; CDR3nt: TGTGCCAGCAGTGATCCCCGGACAGGGAAGGCTGAAGCTTTCTTT
abundance: NA; j_gene: TRBJ1-2; d_gene: NA; v_gene: TRBV9; CDR3aa: CASSRGAGAMANYGYTF; CDR3nt: TGTGCCAGCAGCCGGGGGGCAGGGGCGATGGCTAACTATGGCTACACCTTC
abundance: NA; j_gene: TRBJ2-7; d_gene: NA; v_gene: TRBV20-1; CDR3aa: CSAKGLESSYEQYF; CDR3nt: TGCAGTGCTAAGGGACTCGAAAGCTCCTACGAGCAGTACTTC
abundance: many; j_gene: TRBJ1-2; d_gene: NA; v_gene: TRBV28; CDR3aa: CASSLPFSNYGYTF; CDR3nt: TGTGCCAGCAGTCTCCCGTTCTCGAACTATGGCTACACCTTC
abundance: NA; j_gene: TRBJ2-7; d_gene: TRBD2; v_gene: TRBV29-1; CDR3aa: CSEPYGTSGSYEQYF; CDR3nt: TGCAGCGAACCCTACGGGACTAGCGGGAGCTACGAGCAGTACTTC
abundance: few; j_gene: TRBJ2-7; d_gene: NA; v_gene: TRBV6-5; CDR3aa: CASSYSVGDYEQYF; CDR3nt: TGTGCCAGCAGTTATTCCGTGGGTGACTACGAGCAGTACTTC
abundance: once; j_gene: TRBJ2-7; d_gene: NA; v_gene: TRBV18; CDR3aa: CASSPLGGGDYYEQYF; CDR3nt: TGTGCCAGCTCACCACTTGGGGGGGGCGACTACTACGAGCAGTACTTC
abundance: few; j_gene: TRBJ1-1; d_gene: TRBD1; v_gene: TRBV6-1; CDR3aa: CASSGRDRGNTEAFF; CDR3nt: TGTGCCAGCAGTGGCCGGGACAGGGGTAACACTGAAGCTTTCTTT
abundance: few; j_gene: TRBJ1-4; d_gene: NA; v_gene: TRBV20-1; CDR3aa: CSARPTVFNEKLFF; CDR3nt: TGCAGTGCTAGGCCGACAGTGTTTAATGAAAAACTGTTTTTT
abundance: NA; j_gene: TRBJ2-5; d_gene: NA; v_gene: TRBV5-1; CDR3aa: CASSFEKDLLKETQYF; CDR3nt: TGCGCCAGCAGCTTCGAAAAGGACCTATTAAAAGAGACCCAGTACTTC
abundance: NA; j_gene: TRBJ1-5; d_gene: TRBD1; v_gene: TRBV20-1; CDR3aa: CSASQGDQPQHF; CDR3nt: TGCAGTGCGTCCCAGGGGGATCAGCCCCAGCATTTT
abundance: NA; j_gene: TRBJ2-5; d_gene: NA; v_gene: TRBV11-2; CDR3aa: CASSLDAGLETQYF; CDR3nt: TGTGCCAGCAGCTTAGACGCAGGGTTAGAGACCCAGTACTTC
abundance: NA; j_gene: TRBJ2-7; d_gene: NA; v_gene: TRBV25-1; CDR3aa: CASLVGYEQYF; CDR3nt: TGTGCCAGTCTAGTAGGATACGAGCAGTACTTC
abundance: NA; j_gene: TRBJ2-5; d_gene: TRBD2; v_gene: TRBV10-3; CDR3aa: CAISEELAGSKETQYF; CDR3nt: TGTGCCATCAGTGAAGAGCTAGCGGGAAGCAAAGAGACCCAGTACTTC
abundance: many; j_gene: TRBJ1-2; d_gene: TRBD1; v_gene: TRBV12-3/TRBV12-4; CDR3aa: CASSGDRGYGYTF; CDR3nt: TGTGCCAGCAGTGGGGACAGGGGCTATGGCTACACCTTC